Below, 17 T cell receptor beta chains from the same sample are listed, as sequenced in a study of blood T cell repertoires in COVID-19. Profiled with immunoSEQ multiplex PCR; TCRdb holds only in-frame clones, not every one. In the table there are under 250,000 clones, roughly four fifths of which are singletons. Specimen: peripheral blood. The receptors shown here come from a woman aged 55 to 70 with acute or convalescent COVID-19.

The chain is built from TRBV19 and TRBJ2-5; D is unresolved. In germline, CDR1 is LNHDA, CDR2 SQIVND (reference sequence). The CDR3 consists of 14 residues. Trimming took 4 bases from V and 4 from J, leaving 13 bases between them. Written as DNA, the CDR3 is TGTGCCAGTAGTAGAGAAGGCACTACAGAGACCCAGTACTTC. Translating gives CASSREGTTETQYF.

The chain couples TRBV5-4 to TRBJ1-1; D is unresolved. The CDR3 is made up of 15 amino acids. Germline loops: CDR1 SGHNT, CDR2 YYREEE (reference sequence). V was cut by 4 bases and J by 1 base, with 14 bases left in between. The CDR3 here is CASSNGVGGNTEAFF. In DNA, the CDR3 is TGTGCCAGCAGCAACGGGGTTGGTGGGAACACTGAAGCTTTCTTT.

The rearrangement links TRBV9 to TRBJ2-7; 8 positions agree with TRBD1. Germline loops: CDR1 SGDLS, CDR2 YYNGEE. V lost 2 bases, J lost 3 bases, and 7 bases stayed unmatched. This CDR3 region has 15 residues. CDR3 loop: CASSVGQGQIYEQYF. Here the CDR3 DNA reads TGTGCCAGCAGCGTCGGACAGGGACAGATCTACGAGCAGTACTTC.

CDR3 in amino acids: CASSPRRDTYEQYF. The CDR3 DNA reads as TGCGCCAGCAGCCCACGACGTGACACCTACGAGCAGTACTTC. V usage is TRBV4-3 and J usage is TRBJ2-7; D gene unclear. Trimming shortened V by 4 bases and J by 2 bases, and 12 bases separated the two germline ends. Germline lookup yields CDR1 LGHNA and CDR2 YSLEER. The CDR3 contains 14 residues.

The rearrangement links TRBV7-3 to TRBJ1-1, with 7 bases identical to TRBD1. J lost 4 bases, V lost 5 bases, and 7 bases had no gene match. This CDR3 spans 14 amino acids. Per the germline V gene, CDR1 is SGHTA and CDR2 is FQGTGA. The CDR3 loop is CASSETGSSTEAFF. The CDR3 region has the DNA TGTGCCAGCAGCGAGACAGGGTCATCCACTGAAGCTTTCTTT.

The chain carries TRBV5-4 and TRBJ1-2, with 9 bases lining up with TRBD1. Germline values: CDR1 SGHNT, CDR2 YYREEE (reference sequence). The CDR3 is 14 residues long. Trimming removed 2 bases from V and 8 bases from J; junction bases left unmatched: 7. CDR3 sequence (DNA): TGTGCCAGCAGCTTATTACAGGGGGCTCAGGGCTACACCTTC. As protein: CASSLLQGAQGYTF.

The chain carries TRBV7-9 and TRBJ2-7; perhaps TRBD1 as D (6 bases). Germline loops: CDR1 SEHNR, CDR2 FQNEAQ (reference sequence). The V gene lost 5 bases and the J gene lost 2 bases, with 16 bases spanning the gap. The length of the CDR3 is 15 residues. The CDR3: CASSPDRASTYEQYF. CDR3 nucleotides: TGTGCCAGCAGCCCGGACAGAGCCTCGACCTACGAGCAGTACTTC.

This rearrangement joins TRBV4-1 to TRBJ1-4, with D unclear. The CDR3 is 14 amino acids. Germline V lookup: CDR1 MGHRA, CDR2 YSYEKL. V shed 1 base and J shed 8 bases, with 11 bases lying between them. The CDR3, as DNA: TGCGCCAGCAGCCAAGCAAGGTCCAGGGAAAAACTGTTTTTT. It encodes CASSQARSREKLFF.

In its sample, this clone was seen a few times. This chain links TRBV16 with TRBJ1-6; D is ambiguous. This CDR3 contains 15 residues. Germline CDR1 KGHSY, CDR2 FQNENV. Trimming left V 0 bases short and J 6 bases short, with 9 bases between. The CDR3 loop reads CASSQSWGGNSPLHF. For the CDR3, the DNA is TGTGCCAGCAGCCAATCGTGGGGAGGTAATTCACCCCTCCACTTT.

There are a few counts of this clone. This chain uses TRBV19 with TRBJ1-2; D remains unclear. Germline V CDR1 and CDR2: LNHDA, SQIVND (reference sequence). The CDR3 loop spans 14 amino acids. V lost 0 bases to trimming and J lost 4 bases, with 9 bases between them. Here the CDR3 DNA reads TGTGCCAGTAGTATAGAGGGCAGCTTCTATGGCTACACCTTC. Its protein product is CASSIEGSFYGYTF.

The CDR3 spells CASRNRDLVAEAFF. In DNA form, the CDR3 reads TGTGCCAGCAGGAACAGGGATCTGGTAGCTGAAGCTTTCTTT. This rearrangement joins TRBV5-5 to TRBJ1-1; possibly TRBD1 for D (6 bases). Germline CDR1 and CDR2: SGHKS and YYEKEE (reference sequence). The CDR3 runs to 14 residues. The V gene lost 5 bases and the J gene lost 6 bases, with 17 bases spanning the gap.

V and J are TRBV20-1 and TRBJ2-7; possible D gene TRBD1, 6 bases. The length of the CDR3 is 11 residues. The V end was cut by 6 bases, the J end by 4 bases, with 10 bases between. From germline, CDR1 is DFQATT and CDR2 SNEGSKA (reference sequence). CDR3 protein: CSARQAYEQYF. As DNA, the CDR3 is TGCAGTGCCAGACAGGCGTACGAGCAGTACTTC.

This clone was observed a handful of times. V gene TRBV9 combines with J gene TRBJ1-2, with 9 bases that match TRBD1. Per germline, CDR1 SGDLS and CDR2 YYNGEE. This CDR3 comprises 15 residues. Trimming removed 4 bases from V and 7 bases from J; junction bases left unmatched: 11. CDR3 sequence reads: CASSLEGQGMSGYTF. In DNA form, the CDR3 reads TGTGCCAGCAGCCTCGAGGGACAGGGTATGTCTGGCTACACCTTC.

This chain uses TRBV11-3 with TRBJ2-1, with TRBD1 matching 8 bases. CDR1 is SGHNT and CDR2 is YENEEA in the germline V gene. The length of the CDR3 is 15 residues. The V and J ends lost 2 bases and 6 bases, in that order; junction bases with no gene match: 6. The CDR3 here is CASSLQGAQSNEQFF. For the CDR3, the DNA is TGTGCCAGCAGCTTACAGGGGGCGCAATCCAATGAGCAGTTCTTC.

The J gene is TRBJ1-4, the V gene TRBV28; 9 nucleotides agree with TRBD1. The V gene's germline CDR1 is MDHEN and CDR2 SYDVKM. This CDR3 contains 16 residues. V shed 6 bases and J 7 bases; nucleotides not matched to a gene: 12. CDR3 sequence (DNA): TGTGCCAGCAGGGAAATGACAGGGGGGAGGGGTGAAAAACTGTTTTTT. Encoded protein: CASREMTGGRGEKLFF.

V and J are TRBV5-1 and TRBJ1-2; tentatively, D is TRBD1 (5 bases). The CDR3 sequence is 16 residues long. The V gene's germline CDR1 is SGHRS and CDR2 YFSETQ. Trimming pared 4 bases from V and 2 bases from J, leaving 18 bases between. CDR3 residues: CASSLTWGRENYGYTF. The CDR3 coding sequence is TGCGCCAGCAGCCTAACCTGGGGGAGGGAAAACTATGGCTACACCTTC.

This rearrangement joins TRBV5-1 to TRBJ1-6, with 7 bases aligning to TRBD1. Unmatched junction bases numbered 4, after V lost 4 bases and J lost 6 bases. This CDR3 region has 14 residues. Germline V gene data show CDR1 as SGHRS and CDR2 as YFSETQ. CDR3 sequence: CASSPGTANSPLHF. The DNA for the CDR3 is TGCGCCAGCAGCCCCGGGACAGCTAATTCACCCCTCCACTTT.